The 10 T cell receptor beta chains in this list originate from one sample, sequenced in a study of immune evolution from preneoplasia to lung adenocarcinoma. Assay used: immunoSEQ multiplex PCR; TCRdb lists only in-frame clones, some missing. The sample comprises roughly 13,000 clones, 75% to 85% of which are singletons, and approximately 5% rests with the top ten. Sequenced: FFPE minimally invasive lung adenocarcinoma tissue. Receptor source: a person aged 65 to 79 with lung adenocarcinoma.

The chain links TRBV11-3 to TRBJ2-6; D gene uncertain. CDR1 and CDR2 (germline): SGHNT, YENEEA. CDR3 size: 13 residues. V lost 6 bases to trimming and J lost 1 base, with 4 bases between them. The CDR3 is CASRSSGANVLTF. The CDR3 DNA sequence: TGTGCCAGCAGATCATCTGGGGCCAACGTCCTGACTTTC.

This CDR3 reads CASSVDSRTNTGELFF. DNA of the CDR3: TGTGCCAGCAGCGTAGATTCTAGAACGAACACCGGGGAGCTGTTTTTT. The chain combines TRBV9 with TRBJ2-2; D ambiguous. Germline CDR1 and CDR2: SGDLS and YYNGEE. Trimming stripped 0 bases from V and 0 bases from J, with 9 bases between. The CDR3 is 16 amino acids.

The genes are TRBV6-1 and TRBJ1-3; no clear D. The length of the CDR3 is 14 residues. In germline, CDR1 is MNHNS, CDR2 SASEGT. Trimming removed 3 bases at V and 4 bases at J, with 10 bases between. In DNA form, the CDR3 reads TGTGCCAGCAGTGACAGGTTCCCCGGAAACACCATATATTTT. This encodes CASSDRFPGNTIYF.

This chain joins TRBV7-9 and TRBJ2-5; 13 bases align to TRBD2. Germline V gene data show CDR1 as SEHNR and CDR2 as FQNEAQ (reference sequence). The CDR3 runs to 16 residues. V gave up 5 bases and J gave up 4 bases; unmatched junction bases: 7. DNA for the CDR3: TGTGCCAGCAGCAGGACTAGCGGGAGATTGGGAGAGACCCAGTACTTC. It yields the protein CASSRTSGRLGETQYF.

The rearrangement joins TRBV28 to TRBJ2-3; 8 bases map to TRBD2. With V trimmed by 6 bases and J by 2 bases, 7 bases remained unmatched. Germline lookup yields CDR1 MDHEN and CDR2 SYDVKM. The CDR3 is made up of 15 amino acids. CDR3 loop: CASSLRGGTTDTQYF. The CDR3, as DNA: TGTGCCAGCAGCTTACGCGGGGGGACCACAGATACGCAGTATTTT.

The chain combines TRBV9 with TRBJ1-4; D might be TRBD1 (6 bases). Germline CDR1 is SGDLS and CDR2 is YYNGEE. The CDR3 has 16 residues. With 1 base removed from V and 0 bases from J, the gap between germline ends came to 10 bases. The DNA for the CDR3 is TGTGCCAGCAGCGTAACAGGGTTGACAACTAATGAAAAACTGTTTTTT. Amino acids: CASSVTGLTTNEKLFF.

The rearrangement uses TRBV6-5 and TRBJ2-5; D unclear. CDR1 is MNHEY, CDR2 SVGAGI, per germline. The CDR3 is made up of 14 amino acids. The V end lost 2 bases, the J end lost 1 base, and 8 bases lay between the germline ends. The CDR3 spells CASSYDPLQETQYF. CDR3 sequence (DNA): TGTGCCAGCAGTTACGATCCGCTCCAAGAGACCCAGTACTTC.

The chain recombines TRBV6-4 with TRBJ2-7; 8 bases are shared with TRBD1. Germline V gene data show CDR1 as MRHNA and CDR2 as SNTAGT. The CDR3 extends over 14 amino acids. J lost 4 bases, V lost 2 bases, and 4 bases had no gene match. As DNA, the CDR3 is TGTGCCAGCAGTGACCCCGGACAGGGATACGAGCAGTACTTC. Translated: CASSDPGQGYEQYF.

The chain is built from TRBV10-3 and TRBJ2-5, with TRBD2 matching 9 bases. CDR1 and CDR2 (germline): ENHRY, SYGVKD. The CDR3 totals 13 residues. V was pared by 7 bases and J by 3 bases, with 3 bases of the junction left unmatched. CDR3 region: CAINRGREETQYF. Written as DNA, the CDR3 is TGTGCCATCAATCGCGGGAGGGAAGAGACCCAGTACTTC.

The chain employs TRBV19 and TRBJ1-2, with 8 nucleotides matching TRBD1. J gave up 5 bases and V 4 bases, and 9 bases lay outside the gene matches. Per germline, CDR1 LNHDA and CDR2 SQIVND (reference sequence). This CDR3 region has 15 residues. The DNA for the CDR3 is TGTGCCAGTAGTACACAATTCGGGACAGGATATGGCTACACCTTC. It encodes CASSTQFGTGYGYTF.